A single sample is the source of the 3 T cell receptor beta chains below, sequenced in a study of brain metastases from non-small cell lung cancer. The data were produced by immunoSEQ multiplex PCR, yet TCRdb's version contains in-frame clones alone and is incomplete. The profile shows 2,200 or so clones, under 90% of them singletons. Sequencing was performed on tumor-adjacent normal tissue. The receptors here all came from a donor aged 40 or over with non-small cell lung cancer.

The chain carries TRBV19 and TRBJ2-3; 8 bases map to TRBD2. Looked up from germline, CDR1 is LNHDA and CDR2 is SQIVND (reference sequence). CDR3 length: 16 amino acids. V trimming: 4 bases; J trimming: 0 bases; junction bases outside the gene matches: 6. The CDR3 coding sequence is TGTGCCAGTAGTAGCACAAGCGGGGGAAGCACAGATACGCAGTATTTT. Encoded protein: CASSSTSGGSTDTQYF.

The V gene is TRBV28, the J gene TRBJ1-4, with D unresolved. The V gene's germline CDR1 is MDHEN and CDR2 SYDVKM. V dropped 6 bases and J dropped 0 bases, with 8 bases sitting between them. This CDR3 has 14 residues. Here the CDR3 DNA reads TGTGCCAGCAGCCCCCCCGCAACTAATGAAAAACTGTTTTTT. Translation gives CASSPPATNEKLFF.

This chain joins TRBV10-1 and TRBJ2-3, with TRBD1 matching 9 bases. This CDR3 region has 16 residues. Unmatched junction bases numbered 4, after V lost 0 bases and J lost 3 bases. CDR1 and CDR2 from the germline V gene are WNHNN and SYGVQD (reference sequence). CDR3 DNA: TGCGCCAGCAGTGAGTCAAGGGACAGGGAAACAGATACGCAGTATTTT. This encodes CASSESRDRETDTQYF.